This entry concerns a single T cell receptor (beta chain). At the time of sampling, donors were nominally healthy, though unrecorded immune exposures were likely. V lost 6 bases and J 11 bases, leaving 13 bases between the germline ends. CDR3 length equals 11 residues. Germline CDR1 and CDR2: SNHLY and FYNNEI. These data belong to a study of cytomegalovirus exposure and HLA in healthy donors. Across the whole study: Around 80 million unique TCRs from HLA-typed donors were held in an early data release.

13 Jbeta primers and 60 Vbeta primers were used for the PCR. Clones were sequenced by immunoSEQ multiplex PCR, and TCRdb holds only the in-frame ones, with some missing. The specimen's table records 200,000 to 250,000 clones. The clonotype originates from a woman in her 30s in good health and CMV-seropositive. The specimen sequenced was PBMCs. The chain employs TRBV2 and TRBJ2-5, with D tentatively TRBD1 (6 bases). CDR3 nucleotide sequence: TGTGCCAGCAGAACCGACAGGAGACAGTACTTC. It translates to CASRTDRRQYF.